One and the same sample provided the 21 T cell receptor beta chains below, sequenced in a study of beta chain features in type 1 diabetes. All of the isolated RNA was reverse transcribed, so expressed TCRB transcripts were sequenced. TCRdb's table, derived via immunoSEQ multiplex PCR, lists solely in-frame clones and lacks some. The sample lists 40,000 or so clones; around 50% were seen once. Source material: Tregs from blood. Receptor source: a woman younger than 35 in good health.

The chain carries TRBV2 and TRBJ2-3; 9 nucleotides line up with TRBD2. Germline assignment: CDR1 SNHLY and CDR2 FYNNEI. This CDR3 spans 16 amino acids. Trimming cost V 3 bases and J 4 bases; bases outside gene matches: 8. DNA of the CDR3: TGTGCCAGCAGTGAGCTACTAGCGGGTCTTGCAGATACGCAGTATTTT. Amino acid sequence: CASSELLAGLADTQYF.

This clone was counted a few times. In DNA form, the CDR3 reads TGTGCCAGCAGCTTAGCGACCGGGACAGGGATTGTCAATGAGCAGTTCTTC. Amino acid sequence: CASSLATGTGIVNEQFF. The chain employs TRBV7-2 and TRBJ2-1; 9 bases line up with TRBD1. J lost 6 bases, V lost 0 bases, and 9 bases had no gene match. This CDR3 has 17 amino acids. The germline V gene encodes CDR1 SGHTA and CDR2 FQGNSA. Complete variable domain (other parts from reference TRBV7-2 and TRBJ2-1): GAGVSQSPSNKVTEKGKDVELRCDPISGHTALYWYRQSLGQGLEFLIYFQGNSAPDKSGLPSDRFSAERTGGSVSTLTIQRTQQEDSAVYLCASSLATGTGIVNEQFFGPGTRLTVL.

This chain connects TRBV30 to TRBJ2-2; the match to TRBD1 covers 8 bases. J lost 2 bases, V lost 3 bases, and 5 bases had no gene match. The CDR3 extends over 15 amino acids. Germline V gene lookup returns CDR1 GTSNPN and CDR2 SVGIG (reference sequence). The CDR3 region has the DNA TGTGCCTGGAGGAAGACAGGGGCTAACACCGGGGAGCTGTTTTTT. It specifies CAWRKTGANTGELFF.

The chain joins TRBV4-2 to TRBJ2-5, with 7 nucleotides matching TRBD2. Near its end, the DNA agrees better with TRBJ2-7, so the J call may be wrong. The length of the CDR3 is 16 residues. From germline, CDR1 is LGHNA and CDR2 YNFKEQ. The CDR3 is CASSQIKAGSHHEQYF. The CDR3 DNA follows: TGTGCCAGCAGCCAAATCAAAGCGGGATCTCACCACGAGCAGTACTTC.

DNA of the CDR3: TGTGCCAGCAGCTTTTACAGGGGACCGCTGAACACTGAAGCTTTCTTT. It encodes CASSFYRGPLNTEAFF. The chain recombines TRBV13 with TRBJ1-1; TRBD1 agrees at 7 bases. J gave up 0 bases and V 3 bases, and 7 bases lay outside the gene matches. This CDR3 is built from 16 residues. The germline CDR1 and CDR2 sequences are PRHDT and FYEKMQ (reference sequence).

In its sample, this clone was seen a few times. This chain joins TRBV28 and TRBJ2-2, with 8 bases lining up with TRBD1. Germline V CDR1 and CDR2: MDHEN, SYDVKM. J lost 4 bases, V lost 7 bases, and 8 bases had no gene match. The CDR3 length is 15 residues. CDR3 residues: CASTTGGVGTGELFF. In DNA, the CDR3 is TGTGCCAGCACAACAGGGGGAGTCGGCACCGGGGAGCTGTTTTTT.

The V gene is TRBV7-2, the J gene TRBJ2-7; tentatively, D is TRBD2 (6 bases). Trimming took 2 bases from V and 9 from J, leaving 11 bases between them. The germline gives CDR1 SGHTA, CDR2 FQGNSA. The CDR3 is 12 amino acids. The CDR3 loop is CASSLPGDRQYF. The CDR3 DNA is TGTGCCAGCAGCTTACCGGGAGATCGGCAGTACTTC.

The chain carries TRBV5-1 and TRBJ1-5; D is undetermined. V gave up 5 bases and J gave up 0 bases, with 9 bases separating them. The CDR3 spans 14 residues. CDR1 and CDR2 from the germline V gene are SGHRS and YFSETQ. CDR3 in amino acids: CASRESNSNQPQHF. The CDR3, as DNA: TGCGCCAGCAGGGAGTCGAATAGCAATCAGCCCCAGCATTTT.

This chain links TRBV30 with TRBJ2-6; D is possibly TRBD1 (5 bases). Germline lookup yields CDR1 GTSNPN and CDR2 SVGIG (reference sequence). V was cut by 6 bases and J by 0 bases, with 15 bases left in between. This CDR3 region has 16 residues. The CDR3 nucleotides are TGTGCCTGCCCGGACACTGGTTTCTCTGGGGCCAACGTCCTGACTTTC. Translating it yields CACPDTGFSGANVLTF. Drawing the rest from reference TRBV30 and TRBJ2-6, the complete variable domain is SQTIHQWPATLVQPVGSPLSLECTVEGTSNPNLYWYRQAAGRGLQLLFYSVGIGQISSEVPQNLSASRPQDRQFILSSKKLLLSDSGFYLCACPDTGFSGANVLTFGAGSRLTVL.

The chain links TRBV29-1 to TRBJ2-3, with D possibly TRBD2 on 7 matching bases. From germline, CDR1 is SQVTM and CDR2 ANQGSEA. The CDR3 consists of 15 residues. V was shortened by 5 bases and J by 3 bases, with 18 bases between the two germline ends. In DNA, the CDR3 is TGCAGCGTTCCGGCCGGGGGGCTTAGAACAGATACGCAGTATTTT. Encoded protein: CSVPAGGLRTDTQYF.

This rearrangement joins TRBV19 to TRBJ1-5; D may be TRBD1 (5 bases). The germline gives CDR1 LNHDA, CDR2 SQIVND (reference sequence). There are 15 residues in the CDR3. The V end lost 9 bases, the J end lost 2 bases, and 17 bases lay between the germline ends. The CDR3, as DNA: TGTGCCAGCCGGGTTTCTTCGGGGGGCAATCAGCCCCAGCATTTT. Translating gives CASRVSSGGNQPQHF.

This sequence joins TRBV28 and TRBJ2-3; tentatively, D is TRBD2 (6 bases). V lost 4 bases to trimming and J lost 1 base, with 12 bases between them. Germline loops: CDR1 MDHEN, CDR2 SYDVKM. CDR3 length: 15 residues. The CDR3 protein is CASSYGSGGTDTQYF. In DNA form, the CDR3 reads TGTGCCAGCAGTTACGGTAGCGGAGGCACAGATACGCAGTATTTT. Full variable domain (missing parts from reference TRBV28 and TRBJ2-3): DVKVTQSSRYLVKRTGEKVFLECVQDMDHENMFWYRQDPGLGLRLIYFSYDVKMKEKGDIPEGYSVSREKKERFSLILESASTNQTSMYLCASSYGSGGTDTQYFGPGTRLTVL.

J is TRBJ1-1 and V is TRBV23-1; D is ambiguous. TRBV23-1 is known as an ORF, though its function is uncertain. Between the trimmed V and J ends, which lost 3 bases and 4 bases, there was a span of 9 bases. The CDR3 has 13 amino acids. The CDR3 DNA reads as TGCGCCAGCAGTCATCCTGTCGGCACTGAAGCTTTCTTT. Its translation is CASSHPVGTEAFF.

J is TRBJ1-2 and V is TRBV4-3; 8 nucleotides line up with TRBD1. With V trimmed by 0 bases and J by 4 bases, 13 bases remained unmatched. The CDR3 has 18 amino acids. Looked up from germline, CDR1 is LGHNA and CDR2 is YSLEER. The CDR3 nucleotides read TGCGCCAGCAGCCAAGAGATCGGCGGACAGGGCTCTAGCTATGGCTACACCTTC. It yields the protein CASSQEIGGQGSSYGYTF.

This clone showed up just a few times. The chain is built from TRBV27 and TRBJ2-1; 7 nucleotides align to TRBD2. The CDR3 covers 19 residues. V shed 5 bases and J 0 bases; nucleotides not matched to a gene: 16. The germline V gene has CDR1 MNHEY and CDR2 SMNVEV (reference sequence). CDR3 amino acids: CASSPGRDYLQSSYNEQFF. As DNA, the CDR3 is TGTGCCAGCAGTCCGGGACGGGACTACCTCCAGAGCTCCTACAATGAGCAGTTCTTC.

The rearrangement joins TRBV28 to TRBJ1-1; D is possibly TRBD1 (5 bases). V was shortened by 3 bases and J by 11 bases, with 10 bases between the two germline ends. This CDR3 is 11 amino acids long. Germline V gene lookup returns CDR1 MDHEN and CDR2 SYDVKM. CDR3 amino acids: CASSFQGAAFF. Here the CDR3 DNA reads TGTGCCAGCAGTTTTCAAGGGGCCGCTTTCTTT. Full variable domain (rest looked up from reference TRBV28 and TRBJ1-1): DVKVTQSSRYLVKRTGEKVFLECVQDMDHENMFWYRQDPGLGLRLIYFSYDVKMKEKGDIPEGYSVSREKKERFSLILESASTNQTSMYLCASSFQGAAFFGQGTRLTVV.

This chain uses TRBV5-6 with TRBJ2-7; TRBD2 agrees at 10 bases. Losses at the gene ends were 0 bases for V and 5 bases for J; bases not matched to a gene: 8. Germline assignment: CDR1 SGHDT and CDR2 YYEEEE. The CDR3 loop spans 16 amino acids. The CDR3 bases are TGTGCCAGCAGCTTGGAGGGGACTAGCGAGTTCAACGAGCAGTACTTC. As protein: CASSLEGTSEFNEQYF.

A few counts support this clone. This rearrangement joins TRBV7-9 to TRBJ2-5, with 9 bases lining up with TRBD1. Germline V gene sequence: CDR1 SEHNR, CDR2 FQNEAQ (reference sequence). This CDR3 region has 15 residues. V lost 5 bases and J lost 3; bases outside the gene matches: 7. This CDR3 is CASSGLGQGEETQYF. CDR3 DNA: TGTGCCAGCAGCGGACTGGGACAGGGAGAAGAGACCCAGTACTTC.

This chain connects TRBV7-2 to TRBJ2-1; TRBD2 matches 11 bases. In germline, CDR1 is SGHTA, CDR2 FQGNSA. This CDR3 is 15 amino acids long. V dropped 5 bases and J dropped 7; count of bases not matched to a gene: 7. The CDR3 protein is CASSPLAGVGNEQFF. CDR3 DNA sequence: TGTGCCAGCAGCCCACTAGCGGGAGTCGGGAATGAGCAGTTCTTC.

This rearrangement joins TRBV19 to TRBJ1-1; the D is unclear. Germline V gene data show CDR1 as LNHDA and CDR2 as SQIVND (reference sequence). This CDR3 is built from 16 residues. V gave up 8 bases and J gave up 6 bases, with 25 bases separating them. CDR3 nucleotides: TGTGCCAGTCTTCCCCTGGGGTTTCTAACCGGGGCTGAAGCTTTCTTT. As protein: CASLPLGFLTGAEAFF.

The chain has TRBV30 and TRBJ2-7, with 14 bases aligning to TRBD2. The CDR3 length is 18 residues. Losses at the gene ends were 2 bases for V and 3 bases for J; bases not matched to a gene: 12. CDR1 is GTSNPN and CDR2 is SVGIG in the germline V gene (reference sequence). The CDR3 sequence is CAWSLPGLAGVENYEQYF. CDR3 nucleotide sequence: TGTGCCTGGAGTCTCCCGGGACTAGCGGGAGTCGAGAACTACGAGCAGTACTTC.